These T cell receptor beta chains were read from a single sample in a study of response to subunit inactivated influenza vaccine. One entry per CDR3 protein, called by TCRdb with MiXCR from the RT-PCR reads. The sample has about 700,000 distinct CDR3 sequences, around a sixth seen once. The input for sequencing was PBMCs from blood, taken 11 to 12 days after vaccination. The receptor set was obtained from a man aged 50-60 years who received an inactivated influenza vaccine. Both conserved end residues are part of each CDR3. Each record gives: V gene, J gene, CDR3 protein.

TRBV25-1,TRBJ2-7,CASSESTFAYEQYF
TRBV6-2/TRBV6-3,TRBJ2-5,CASSYPPGGKDF
TRBV6-1,TRBJ2-5,CASTRGRKETQYF
TRBV9,TRBJ2-1,CASSVEPGLASSYNEQFF
TRBV29-1,TRBJ2-1,CSVVGGNEQFF
TRBV5-1,TRBJ2-7,CASSLDAYSHEQYF
TRBV20-1,TRBJ2-7,CSARGARPRPYEQYF
TRBV5-6,TRBJ1-5,CASSLWISNSNQPQHF
TRBV2,TRBJ2-3,CASSVLAVTDTQYF
TRBV18,TRBJ2-7,CASSPPLGTEAYEQYF